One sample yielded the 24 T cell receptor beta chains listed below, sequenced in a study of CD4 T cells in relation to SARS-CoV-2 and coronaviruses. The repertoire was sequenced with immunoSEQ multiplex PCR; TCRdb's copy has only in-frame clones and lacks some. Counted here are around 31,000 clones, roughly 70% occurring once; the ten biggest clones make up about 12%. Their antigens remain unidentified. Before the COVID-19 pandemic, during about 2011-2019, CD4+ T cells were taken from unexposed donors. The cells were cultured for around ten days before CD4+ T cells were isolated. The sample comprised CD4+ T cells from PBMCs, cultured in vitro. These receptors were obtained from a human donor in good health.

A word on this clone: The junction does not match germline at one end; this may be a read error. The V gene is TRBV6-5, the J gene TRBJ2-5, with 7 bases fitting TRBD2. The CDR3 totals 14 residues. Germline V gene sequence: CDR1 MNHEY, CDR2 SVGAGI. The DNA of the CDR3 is TGTGCCAGCAGTAACTCCGGGACGGGAGGGACCCAGTACTTC. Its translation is CASSNSGTGGTQYF.

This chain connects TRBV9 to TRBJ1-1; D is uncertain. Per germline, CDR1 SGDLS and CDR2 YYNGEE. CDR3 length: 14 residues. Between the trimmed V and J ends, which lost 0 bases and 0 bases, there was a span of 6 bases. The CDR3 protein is CASSVGRMNTEAFF. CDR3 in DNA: TGTGCCAGCAGCGTAGGACGGATGAACACTGAAGCTTTCTTT.

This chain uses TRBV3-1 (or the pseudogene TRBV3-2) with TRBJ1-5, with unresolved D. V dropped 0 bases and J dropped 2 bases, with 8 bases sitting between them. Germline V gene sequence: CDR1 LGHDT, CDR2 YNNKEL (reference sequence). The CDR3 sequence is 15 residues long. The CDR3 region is CASSQDMEGNQPQHF. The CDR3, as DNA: TGTGCCAGCAGCCAAGATATGGAGGGCAATCAGCCCCAGCATTTT.

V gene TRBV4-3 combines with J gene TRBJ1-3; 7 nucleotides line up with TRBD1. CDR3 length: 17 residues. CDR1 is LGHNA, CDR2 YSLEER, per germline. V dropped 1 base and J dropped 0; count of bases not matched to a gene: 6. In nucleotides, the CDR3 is TGCGCCAGCAGCCAAGGGGACAGCTACTACTCTGGAAACACCATATATTTT. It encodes CASSQGDSYYSGNTIYF.

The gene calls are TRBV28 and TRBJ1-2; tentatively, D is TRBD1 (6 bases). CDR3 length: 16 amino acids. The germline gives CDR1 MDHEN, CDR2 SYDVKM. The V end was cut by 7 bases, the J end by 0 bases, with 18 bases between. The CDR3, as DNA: TGTGCCAGCATCGTATCAGGGGACCAAGCTAACTATGGCTACACCTTC. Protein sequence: CASIVSGDQANYGYTF.

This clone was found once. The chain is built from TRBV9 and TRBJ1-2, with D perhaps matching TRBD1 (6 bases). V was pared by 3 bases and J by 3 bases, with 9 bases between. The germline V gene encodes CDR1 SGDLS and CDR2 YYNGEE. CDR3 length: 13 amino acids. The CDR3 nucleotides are TGTGCCAGCAGCGGTTCAGGGGACTATGGCTACACCTTC. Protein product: CASSGSGDYGYTF.

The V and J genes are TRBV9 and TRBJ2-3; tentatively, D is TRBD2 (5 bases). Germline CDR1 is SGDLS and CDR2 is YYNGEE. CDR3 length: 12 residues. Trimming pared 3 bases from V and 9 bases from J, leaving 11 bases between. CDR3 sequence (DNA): TGTGCCAGCAGCGAGCCACGGGAAACGCAGTATTTT. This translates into CASSEPRETQYF.

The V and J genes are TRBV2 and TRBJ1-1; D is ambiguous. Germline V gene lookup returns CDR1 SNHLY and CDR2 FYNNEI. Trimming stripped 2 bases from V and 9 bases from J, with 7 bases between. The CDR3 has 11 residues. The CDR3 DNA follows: TGTGCCAGCAGTGAACCCCAGAAAGCTTTCTTT. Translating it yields CASSEPQKAFF. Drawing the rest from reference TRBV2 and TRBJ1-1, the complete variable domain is EPEVTQTPSHQVTQMGQEVILRCVPISNHLYFYWYRQILGQKVEFLVSFYNNEISEKSEIFDDQFSVERPDGSNFTLKIRSTKLEDSAMYFCASSEPQKAFFGQGTRLTVV.

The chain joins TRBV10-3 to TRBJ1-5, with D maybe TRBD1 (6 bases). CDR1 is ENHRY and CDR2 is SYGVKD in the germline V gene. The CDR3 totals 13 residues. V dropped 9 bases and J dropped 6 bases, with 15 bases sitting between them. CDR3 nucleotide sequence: TGTGCCATTCAGGACAGTCTTGGTCAGCCCCAGCATTTT. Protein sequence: CAIQDSLGQPQHF.

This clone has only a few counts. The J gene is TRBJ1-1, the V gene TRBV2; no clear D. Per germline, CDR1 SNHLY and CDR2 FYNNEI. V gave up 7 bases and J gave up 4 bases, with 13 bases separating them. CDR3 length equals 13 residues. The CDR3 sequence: CASKGEWGTEAFF. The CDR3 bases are TGTGCCAGCAAAGGAGAATGGGGCACTGAAGCTTTCTTT.

CDR3 amino acids: CASSRPGTGYGYTF. The CDR3 nucleotides are TGTGCCAGCAGTCGCCCCGGGACGGGCTATGGCTACACCTTC. V gene TRBV6-2 or TRBV6-3 combines with J gene TRBJ1-2; tentatively, D is TRBD1 (5 bases). Germline CDR1 is MNHEY and CDR2 is SVGEGT. Trimming pared 5 bases from V and 4 bases from J, leaving 14 bases between. The CDR3 has 14 residues.

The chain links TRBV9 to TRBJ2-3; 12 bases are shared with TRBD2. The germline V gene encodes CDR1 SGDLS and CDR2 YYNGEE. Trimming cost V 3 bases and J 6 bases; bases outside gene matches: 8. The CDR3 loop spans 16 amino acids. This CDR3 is CASSGRLAGEWDTQYF. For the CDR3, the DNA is TGTGCCAGCAGCGGTCGACTAGCGGGAGAATGGGATACGCAGTATTTT.

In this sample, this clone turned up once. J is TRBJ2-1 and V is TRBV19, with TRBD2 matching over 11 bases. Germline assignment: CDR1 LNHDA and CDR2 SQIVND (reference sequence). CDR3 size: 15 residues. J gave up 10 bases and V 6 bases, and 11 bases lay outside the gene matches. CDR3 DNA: TGTGCCAGTAGGTCCGGGACTAGCGGCGCCGTGGAGCAGTTCTTC. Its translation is CASRSGTSGAVEQFF. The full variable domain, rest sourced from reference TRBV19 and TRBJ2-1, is DGGITQSPKYLFRKEGQNVTLSCEQNLNHDAMYWYRQDPGQGLRLIYYSQIVNDFQKGDIAEGYSVSREKKESFPLTVTSAQKNPTAFYLCASRSGTSGAVEQFFGPGTRLTVL.

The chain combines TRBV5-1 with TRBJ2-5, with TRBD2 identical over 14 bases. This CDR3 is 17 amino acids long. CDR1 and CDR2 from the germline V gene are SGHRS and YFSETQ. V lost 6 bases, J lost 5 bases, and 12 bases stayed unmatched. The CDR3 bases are TGCGCCAGCACACGGACTAGCGGGGGGCGGGGGATGGAGACCCAGTACTTC. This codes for CASTRTSGGRGMETQYF.

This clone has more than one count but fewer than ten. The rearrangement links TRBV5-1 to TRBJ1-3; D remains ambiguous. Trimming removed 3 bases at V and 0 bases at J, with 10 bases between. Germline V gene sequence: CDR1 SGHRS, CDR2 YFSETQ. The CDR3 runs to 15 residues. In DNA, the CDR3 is TGCGCCAGCAGCTCCGGACTCAGCTCTGGAAACACCATATATTTT. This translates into CASSSGLSSGNTIYF. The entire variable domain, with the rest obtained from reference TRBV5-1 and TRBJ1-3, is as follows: KAGVTQTPRYLIKTRGQQVTLSCSPISGHRSVSWYQQTPGQGLQFLFEYFSETQRNKGNFPGRFSGRQFSNSRSEMNVSTLELGDSALYLCASSSGLSSGNTIYFGEGSWLTVV.

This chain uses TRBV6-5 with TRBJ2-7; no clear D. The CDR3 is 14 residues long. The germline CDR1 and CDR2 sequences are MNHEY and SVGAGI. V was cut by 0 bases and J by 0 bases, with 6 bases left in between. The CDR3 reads CASSYSGSSYEQYF. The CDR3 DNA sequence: TGTGCCAGCAGTTACTCGGGCAGCTCCTACGAGCAGTACTTC.

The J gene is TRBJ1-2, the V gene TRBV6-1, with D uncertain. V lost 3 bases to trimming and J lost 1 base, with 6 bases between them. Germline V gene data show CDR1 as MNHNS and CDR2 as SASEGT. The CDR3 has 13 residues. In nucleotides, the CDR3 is TGTGCCAGCAGTGAGCAGGTTAACTATGGCTACACCTTC. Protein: CASSEQVNYGYTF.

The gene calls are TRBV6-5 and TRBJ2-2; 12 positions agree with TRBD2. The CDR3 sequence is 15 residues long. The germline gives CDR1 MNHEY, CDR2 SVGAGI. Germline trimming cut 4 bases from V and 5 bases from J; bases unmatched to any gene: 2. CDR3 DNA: TGTGCCAGCAGTTTTACTAGCGGGGGGACCGGGGAGCTGTTTTTT. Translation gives CASSFTSGGTGELFF.

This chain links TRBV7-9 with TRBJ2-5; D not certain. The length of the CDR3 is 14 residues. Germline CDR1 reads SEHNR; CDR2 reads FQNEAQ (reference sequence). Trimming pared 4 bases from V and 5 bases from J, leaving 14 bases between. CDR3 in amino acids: CASSSERSRETQYF. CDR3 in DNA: TGTGCCAGCAGCTCTGAACGTTCCCGGGAGACCCAGTACTTC.

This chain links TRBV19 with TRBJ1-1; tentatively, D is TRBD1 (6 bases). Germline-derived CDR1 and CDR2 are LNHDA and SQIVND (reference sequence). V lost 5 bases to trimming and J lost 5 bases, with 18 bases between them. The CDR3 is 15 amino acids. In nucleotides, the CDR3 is TGTGCCAGTAGTTTAGCGCTGGGGGCGGGTACTGAAGCTTTCTTT. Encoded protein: CASSLALGAGTEAFF.

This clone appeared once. CDR3 nucleotides: TGTGCCAGTAGTACCCCCGGGACGGAGGATTATGGCTACACCTTC. The encoded protein is CASSTPGTEDYGYTF. The chain has TRBV19 and TRBJ1-2, with a weak D call TRBD1 (5 bases). Germline V gene sequence: CDR1 LNHDA, CDR2 SQIVND (reference sequence). The CDR3 loop spans 15 amino acids. Trimming took off 4 bases at V and 5 bases at J, with 17 bases between the two ends.

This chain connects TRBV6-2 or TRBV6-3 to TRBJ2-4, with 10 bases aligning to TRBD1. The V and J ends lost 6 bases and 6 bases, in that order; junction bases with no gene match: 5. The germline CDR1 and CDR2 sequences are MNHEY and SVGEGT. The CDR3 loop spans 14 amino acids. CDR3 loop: CASSHDRGLNIQYF. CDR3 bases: TGTGCCAGCAGCCATGACAGGGGGCTAAACATTCAGTACTTC.

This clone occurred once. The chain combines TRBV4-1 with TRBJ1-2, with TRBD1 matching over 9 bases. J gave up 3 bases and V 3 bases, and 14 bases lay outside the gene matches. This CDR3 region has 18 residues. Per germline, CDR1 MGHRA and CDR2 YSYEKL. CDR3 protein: CASSQGRGRTGVYYGYTF. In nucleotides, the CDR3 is TGCGCCAGCAGCCAGGGGAGGGGTAGGACAGGGGTTTACTATGGCTACACCTTC.

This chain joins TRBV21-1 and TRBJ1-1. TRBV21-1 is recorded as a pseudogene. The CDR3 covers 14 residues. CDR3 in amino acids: CASSKFGRNTEAFF. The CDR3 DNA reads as TGTGCCAGCAGCAAATTCGGGCGGAACACTGAAGCTTTCTTT.